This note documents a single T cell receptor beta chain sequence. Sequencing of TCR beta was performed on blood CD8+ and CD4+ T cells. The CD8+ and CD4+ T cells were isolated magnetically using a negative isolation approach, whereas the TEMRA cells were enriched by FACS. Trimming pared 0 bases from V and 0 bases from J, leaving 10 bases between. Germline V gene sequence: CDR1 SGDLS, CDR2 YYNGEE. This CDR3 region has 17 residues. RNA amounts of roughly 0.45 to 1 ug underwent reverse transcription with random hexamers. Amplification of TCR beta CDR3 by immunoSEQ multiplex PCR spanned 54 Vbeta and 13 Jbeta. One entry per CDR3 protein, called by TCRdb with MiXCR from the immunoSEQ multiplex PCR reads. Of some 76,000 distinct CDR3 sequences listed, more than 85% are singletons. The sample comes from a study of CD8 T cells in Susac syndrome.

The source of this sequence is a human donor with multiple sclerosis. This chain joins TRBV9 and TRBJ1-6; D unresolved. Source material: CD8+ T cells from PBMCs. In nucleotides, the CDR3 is TGTGCCAGCAGCGTAGAGCTGGCCAGCTCCTATAATTCACCCCTCCACTTT. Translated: CASSVELASSYNSPLHF.